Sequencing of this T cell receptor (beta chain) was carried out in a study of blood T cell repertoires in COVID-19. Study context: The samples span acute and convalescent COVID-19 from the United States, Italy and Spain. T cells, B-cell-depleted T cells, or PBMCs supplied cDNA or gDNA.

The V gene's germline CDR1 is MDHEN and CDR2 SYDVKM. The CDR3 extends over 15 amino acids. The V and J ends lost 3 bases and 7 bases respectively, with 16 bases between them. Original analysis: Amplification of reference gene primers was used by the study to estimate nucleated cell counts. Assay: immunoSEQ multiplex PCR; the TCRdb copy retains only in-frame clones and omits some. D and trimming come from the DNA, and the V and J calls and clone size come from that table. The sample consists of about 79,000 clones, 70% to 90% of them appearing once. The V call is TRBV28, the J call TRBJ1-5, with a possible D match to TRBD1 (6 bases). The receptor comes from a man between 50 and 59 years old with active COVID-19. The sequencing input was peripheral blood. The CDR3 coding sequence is TGTGCCAGCAGTTTGGATGGACAGAGGTACCAGCCCCAGCATTTT. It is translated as CASSLDGQRYQPQHF.